These 28 T cell receptor beta chains came from one sample sequenced in a study of cytomegalovirus exposure and HLA in healthy donors. PCR amplification relied on 60 Vbeta primers (plus 13 Jbeta primers). Data came from immunoSEQ multiplex PCR; TCRdb stores just in-frame clones and leaves some out. Among under 150,000 clones listed, about 72% were seen once. Sequenced material: PBMCs. Source of these receptors: a middle-aged man in good health and CMV-seronegative.

The rearrangement links TRBV2 to TRBJ2-2, with a weak D call TRBD2 (5 bases). Between the trimmed V and J ends, which lost 6 bases and 4 bases, there was a span of 9 bases. The germline CDR1 and CDR2 sequences are SNHLY and FYNNEI. This CDR3 comprises 13 residues. CDR3 sequence: CASRTTVTGELFF. The CDR3 DNA follows: TGTGCCAGCAGGACTACAGTCACCGGGGAGCTGTTTTTT.

This clone was counted between two and nine times. The chain is built from TRBV6-4 and TRBJ2-1; TRBD2 might be the D (5 bases). Germline V CDR1 and CDR2: MRHNA, SNTAGT. The V and J ends lost 2 bases and 6 bases respectively, with 11 bases between them. The CDR3 has 14 residues. The CDR3 sequence: CASSDRGEGNEQFF. CDR3 DNA sequence: TGTGCCAGCAGTGACCGGGGAGAAGGCAATGAGCAGTTCTTC.

The rearrangement uses TRBV20-1 and TRBJ1-1; D call uncertain. The V gene lost 6 bases and the J gene lost 6 bases, with 11 bases spanning the gap. Looked up from germline, CDR1 is DFQATT and CDR2 is SNEGSKA (reference sequence). The CDR3 is 11 amino acids. The CDR3 DNA follows: TGCAGTGCCTTACTAGAGGCTGAAGCTTTCTTT. This translates into CSALLEAEAFF.

V is TRBV30 and J is TRBJ1-1; TRBD1 is a possible D gene (6 bases). V gave up 4 bases and J gave up 1 base, with 19 bases separating them. Germline CDR1 and CDR2: GTSNPN and SVGIG (reference sequence). The length of the CDR3 is 16 residues. In DNA form, the CDR3 reads TGTGCCTGGACCCCTTTAGGGGGGGCCTCGAACACTGAAGCTTTCTTT. Translating it yields CAWTPLGGASNTEAFF.

The gene calls are TRBV2 and TRBJ1-5; D ambiguous. Between the trimmed V and J ends, which lost 1 base and 4 bases, there was a span of 8 bases. CDR3 length: 14 amino acids. The V gene's germline CDR1 is SNHLY and CDR2 FYNNEI. CDR3 loop: CASSEDGGNQPQHF. The DNA for the CDR3 is TGTGCCAGCAGTGAAGATGGAGGAAATCAGCCCCAGCATTTT.

This sequence joins TRBV7-8 and TRBJ2-7; 11 nucleotides match TRBD2. With V trimmed by 5 bases and J by 2 bases, 11 bases remained unmatched. Germline assignment: CDR1 SGHVS and CDR2 FQNEAQ. The CDR3 extends over 17 amino acids. The CDR3 is CASSELAGGSVTYEQYF. CDR3 coding DNA: TGTGCCAGCAGCGAGCTAGCGGGAGGCTCCGTAACCTACGAGCAGTACTTC.

This clone was seen only a few times. The chain recombines TRBV5-6 with TRBJ1-2; 7 positions agree with TRBD1. V was clipped by 0 bases and J by 8 bases; unmatched bases: 1. This CDR3 comprises 12 residues. Germline lookup yields CDR1 SGHDT and CDR2 YYEEEE. The DNA of the CDR3 is TGTGCCAGCAGCTTGGGACAGGGAGGCTACACCTTC. The encoded protein is CASSLGQGGYTF.

V is TRBV30 and J is TRBJ1-1, with 7 bases aligning to TRBD1. Looked up from germline, CDR1 is GTSNPN and CDR2 is SVGIG (reference sequence). The ends lost 1 base at V and 5 bases at J; junction bases unmatched: 7. The CDR3 totals 14 residues. Here the CDR3 DNA reads TGTGCCTGGAGTGAGGTGGCAGGGGGAACTGAAGCTTTCTTT. Protein sequence: CAWSEVAGGTEAFF.

The V and J genes are TRBV7-6 and TRBJ1-1, with TRBD1 matching over 11 bases. Losses at the gene ends were 5 bases for V and 5 bases for J; bases not matched to a gene: 7. The length of the CDR3 is 15 residues. Germline CDR1 SGHVS, CDR2 FNYEAQ. The CDR3 loop is CASSRSGTGGTEAFF. Written as DNA, the CDR3 is TGTGCCAGCAGCCGCTCCGGGACAGGGGGAACTGAAGCTTTCTTT. The full variable domain, with the rest looked up from reference TRBV7-6 and TRBJ1-1, is GAGVSQSPRYKVTKRGQDVALRCDPISGHVSLYWYRQALGQGPEFLTYFNYEAQQDKSGLPNDRFSAERPEGSISTLTIQRTEQRDSAMYRCASSRSGTGGTEAFFGQGTRLTVV.

The genes are TRBV4-2 and TRBJ1-6; 9 nucleotides agree with TRBD1. With 0 bases clipped from V and 8 bases from J, the junction kept 2 bases outside the gene matches. This CDR3 has 15 amino acids. Germline V gene data show CDR1 as LGHNA and CDR2 as YNFKEQ. In nucleotides, the CDR3 is TGTGCCAGCAGCCAAGAAGGGACAGGGCATTCACCCCTCCACTTT. Protein product: CASSQEGTGHSPLHF.

This clone appeared a few times. The chain combines TRBV29-1 with TRBJ2-7, with TRBD1 identical over 10 bases. Germline loops: CDR1 SQVTM, CDR2 ANQGSEA. V lost 7 bases and J lost 0; bases outside the gene matches: 3. The CDR3 consists of 13 residues. The CDR3: CSAGTGDSYEQYF. The CDR3 region has the DNA TGCAGCGCTGGGACAGGGGACTCCTACGAGCAGTACTTC.

The rearrangement uses TRBV6-5 and TRBJ1-5, with D maybe TRBD1 (6 bases). V was trimmed by 7 bases and J by 6 bases, leaving 13 bases between them. Germline CDR1 is MNHEY and CDR2 is SVGAGI. The CDR3 has 13 amino acids. The CDR3 DNA reads as TGTGCCAGCAAACTAACAGGGTTTCAGCCCCAGCATTTT. Amino acids: CASKLTGFQPQHF.

The chain has TRBV30 and TRBJ2-7; possible D gene TRBD2, 7 bases. Trimming shortened V by 0 bases and J by 7 bases, and 19 bases separated the two germline ends. CDR3 length: 15 amino acids. CDR1 GTSNPN and CDR2 SVGIG come from the germline V gene (reference sequence). CDR3: CAWSVSIGGALEQYF. CDR3 DNA: TGTGCCTGGAGTGTTTCGATTGGGGGGGCGCTTGAGCAGTACTTC.

In this sample, this clone turned up once. As DNA, the CDR3 is TGTGCCAGCAGTGGCCTGACAGGGGATTCCTACAATGAGCAGTTCTTC. Its protein is CASSGLTGDSYNEQFF. The chain joins TRBV28 to TRBJ2-1, with 8 nucleotides matching TRBD1. The CDR3 runs to 16 residues. With V trimmed by 5 bases and J by 1 base, 7 bases remained unmatched. Per the germline V gene, CDR1 is MDHEN and CDR2 is SYDVKM.

J is TRBJ2-5 and V is TRBV6-5; a weak D match, TRBD1 (5 bases). With 6 bases removed from V and 2 bases from J, the gap between germline ends came to 7 bases. The CDR3 covers 12 residues. Germline V gene lookup returns CDR1 MNHEY and CDR2 SVGAGI. CDR3 residues: CASRAGQETQYF. The CDR3 DNA follows: TGTGCCAGCAGGGCAGGGCAAGAGACCCAGTACTTC.

The chain has TRBV6-5 and TRBJ2-7, with a possible D match to TRBD2 (5 bases). Germline CDR1 is MNHEY and CDR2 is SVGAGI. CDR3 size: 13 residues. V was clipped by 4 bases and J by 3 bases, with 10 bases between them. The DNA for the CDR3 is TGTGCCAGCAGTTCCGGACTTAACTACGAGCAGTACTTC. This translates into CASSSGLNYEQYF.

The CDR3 region is CASSQGWSSESSYNEQFF. The CDR3 nucleotides read TGCGCCAGCAGCCAAGGCTGGTCAAGCGAAAGCTCCTACAATGAGCAGTTCTTC. The chain joins TRBV4-3 to TRBJ2-1; D remains ambiguous. The CDR3 sequence is 18 residues long. The germline V gene encodes CDR1 LGHNA and CDR2 YSLEER. Trimming took off 1 base at V and 0 bases at J, with 16 bases between the two ends.

J is TRBJ2-3 and V is TRBV28, with 9 nucleotides matching TRBD2. The CDR3 has 14 residues. Germline CDR1 is MDHEN and CDR2 is SYDVKM. The V segment lost 6 bases and the J segment 2 bases; nucleotides outside the gene matches: 3. CDR3 region: CASRLAGNTDTQYF. CDR3 nucleotides: TGTGCCAGCAGGCTAGCGGGAAACACAGATACGCAGTATTTT.

This rearrangement joins TRBV2 to TRBJ2-7; possible D gene TRBD1, 6 bases. The CDR3 is 14 residues long. V was pared by 4 bases and J by 4 bases, with 14 bases between. Germline lookup yields CDR1 SNHLY and CDR2 FYNNEI. Here the CDR3 reads CASSGGHRRYEQYF. The CDR3 DNA is TGTGCCAGCAGTGGGGGACACCGGCGGTACGAGCAGTACTTC.

This chain joins TRBV6-5 and TRBJ2-1; D may be TRBD2 (6 bases). Germline V gene lookup returns CDR1 MNHEY and CDR2 SVGAGI. Trimming left V 5 bases short and J 2 bases short, with 13 bases between. The CDR3 has 15 residues. The CDR3 nucleotides read TGTGCCAGCAGTCCCGGGACTCCTACCTACAATGAGCAGTTCTTC. It encodes CASSPGTPTYNEQFF.

The genes are TRBV19 and TRBJ2-2; a weak D match, TRBD2 (5 bases). Trimming took 3 bases from V and 5 from J, leaving 16 bases between them. Germline assignment: CDR1 LNHDA and CDR2 SQIVND (reference sequence). The length of the CDR3 is 16 residues. The CDR3 DNA reads as TGTGCCAGTAGTATGAATCAAGCGGCTACTACCGGGGAGCTGTTTTTT. Translated, it gives CASSMNQAATTGELFF.

The chain carries TRBV6-1 and TRBJ2-5; TRBD1 agrees at 8 bases. From germline, CDR1 is MNHNS and CDR2 SASEGT. This CDR3 contains 16 residues. Unmatched junction bases numbered 9, after V lost 4 bases and J lost 2 bases. The CDR3, as DNA: TGTGCCAGCAGTGGCTTAGGACAGGGAGCACAAGAGACCCAGTACTTC. Residues: CASSGLGQGAQETQYF.

This chain connects TRBV10-1 to TRBJ2-2; tentatively, D is TRBD1 (5 bases). Looked up from germline, CDR1 is WNHNN and CDR2 is SYGVQD (reference sequence). The CDR3 runs 14 residues. V was clipped by 4 bases and J by 4 bases, with 10 bases between them. The CDR3 DNA sequence: TGCGCCAGCAGTGGACAGATAACCACCGGGGAGCTGTTTTTT. This gives the protein CASSGQITTGELFF.

This chain links TRBV7-9 with TRBJ1-2, with 7 bases fitting TRBD1. V was pared by 0 bases and J by 4 bases, with 5 bases of the junction left unmatched. Germline-derived CDR1 and CDR2 are SEHNR and FQNEAQ (reference sequence). This CDR3 is built from 15 residues. The CDR3 DNA reads as TGTGCCAGCAGCTTAGCAACAGGGGCGTCCTATGGCTACACCTTC. It translates to CASSLATGASYGYTF.

The chain couples TRBV27 to TRBJ2-7, with D possibly TRBD1 on 5 matching bases. The V end was cut by 3 bases, the J end by 3 bases, with 9 bases between. CDR3 length: 13 residues. CDR1 is MNHEY and CDR2 is SMNVEV in the germline V gene (reference sequence). The CDR3 is CASSFADSYEQYF. The CDR3 nucleotides are TGTGCCAGCAGTTTCGCCGACAGCTACGAGCAGTACTTC.

This chain links TRBV27 with TRBJ1-2, with D unresolved. CDR3 length equals 12 residues. Trimming pared 6 bases from V and 0 bases from J, leaving 5 bases between. Germline-derived CDR1 and CDR2 are MNHEY and SMNVEV (reference sequence). CDR3 bases: TGTGCCAGCAGGAGCGCTAACTATGGCTACACCTTC. This encodes CASRSANYGYTF.

A single count supports this clone. The J gene is TRBJ2-1, the V gene TRBV10-1; 7 bases align to TRBD2. Germline V gene data show CDR1 as WNHNN and CDR2 as SYGVQD (reference sequence). V shed 4 bases, J shed 4 bases, and the junction held 7 bases outside the gene matches. The CDR3 is 15 residues long. The CDR3 here is CASSVGLAAYNEQFF. The CDR3 nucleotides are TGCGCCAGCAGTGTAGGGCTAGCGGCGTACAATGAGCAGTTCTTC.

The CDR3 DNA sequence: TGTGCCAGCAACGGGGGAGCTGAGGAGACCCAGTACTTC. Protein sequence: CASNGGAEETQYF. This rearrangement joins TRBV6-1 to TRBJ2-5, with D maybe TRBD2 (6 bases). The germline V gene has CDR1 MNHNS and CDR2 SASEGT. V was shortened by 7 bases and J by 5 bases, with 14 bases between the two germline ends. This CDR3 contains 13 residues.